The rows below give T cell receptor beta chains drawn from one sample of a study of technical replicates of blood from a few donors. TCRdb keeps only in-frame clones here, not all; method: immunoSEQ multiplex PCR. The table shows some 82,000 clones, with approximately 97% occurring only once. Sample: T cells isolated from PBMCs. The receptors shown here come from a human donor in good health. CDR3s include the opening cysteine and the closing phenylalanine or tryptophan. D genes are given only for firm matches. Clone size, where shown, is once, few, many, or a class for clones that have expanded.

J gene	V gene	clone size	D gene	CDR3 DNA	CDR3 protein
TRBJ2-6	TRBV7-3	once	.	TGTGCCAGCGGGGGGGGCGCTGGGGCCAACGTCCTGACTTTC	CASGGGAGANVLTF
TRBJ1-2	TRBV21-1	.	.	TGTGCCCTCACAGGCTATGGCTACACCTTC	CALTGYGYTF
TRBJ2-5	TRBV4-1	once	.	TGCGCCAGCAGTCCTGGTTATCGGGAGACCCAGTACTTC	CASSPGYRETQYF
TRBJ2-7	TRBV4-1	.	TRBD2	TGCGCCAGCAGTCGACTAGCGGGACCACCTTACGAGCAGTACTTC	CASSRLAGPPYEQYF
TRBJ2-7	TRBV15	.	TRBD1	TGTGCCACCAGCAGAGAGTTGGGACAGCCCTACGAGCAGTACTTC	CATSRELGQPYEQYF
TRBJ1-3	TRBV7-2	.	.	TGTGCCAGCAGCTTAGCGCCTTTGTCACCCGGAGCCTATGGAAACACCATATATTTT	CASSLAPLSPGAYGNTIYF
TRBJ1-5	TRBV18	.	.	TGTGCCAGCTCACCAGGGAGGGATCAGCCCCAGCATTTT	CASSPGRDQPQHF
TRBJ1-1	TRBV6-6	.	TRBD1	TGTGCCAGCAGCCTACAGGGGCTCACTGAAGCTTTCTTT	CASSLQGLTEAFF
TRBJ1-1	TRBV19	once	.	TGTGCCAGTACCCTCAACACTGAAGCTTTCTTT	CASTLNTEAFF
TRBJ2-7	TRBV2	.	.	TGTGCCAGCAGTGATAGGCAGGAGGCCTACGAGCAGTACTTC	CASSDRQEAYEQYF
TRBJ2-5	TRBV7-6	.	.	TGTGCCAGCAGCGCGCGCTACAGAGAAAGAAAACAAGAGACCCAGTACTTC	CASSARYRERKQETQYF
TRBJ1-1	TRBV9	.	.	TGTGCCAGCAGCGTAGGAGGGGGGGTTGAAGCTTTCTTT	CASSVGGGVEAFF
TRBJ1-5	TRBV7-3	.	.	TGTGCCAGAGGGACACCCGATAGCAATCAGCCCCAGCATTTT	CARGTPDSNQPQHF
TRBJ1-4	TRBV7-9	.	TRBD1	TGTGCCAGCAGCTTAGGTCAGGGGGATGAAAAACTGTTTTTT	CASSLGQGDEKLFF
TRBJ2-1	TRBV19	.	.	TGTGCCAGTAGTATAAATATCCCAGGGGTGGAGTTCTTC	CASSINIPGVEFF
TRBJ1-3	TRBV11-2	once	.	TGTGCCAGCAGCCGGTCCATGACTGGAAACACCATATATTTT	CASSRSMTGNTIYF
TRBJ2-7	TRBV7-9	.	.	TGTGCCAGCAGCTTAGAGCCCTACGAGCAGTACTTC	CASSLEPYEQYF
TRBJ1-1	TRBV5-5	once	TRBD1	TGTGCCAGCAGCCGAGGACAGGGGGCCGGAATCCCCACTGAAGCTTTCTTT	CASSRGQGAGIPTEAFF
TRBJ2-1	TRBV7-9	.	TRBD1	TGTGCCAGCAGCTTTACAGGGGACCACAATGAGCAGTTCTTC	CASSFTGDHNEQFF
TRBJ1-1	TRBV4-2	.	.	TGTGCCAGCAGCCAAGTTCGGTACGCGGCCGAAGCTTTCTTT	CASSQVRYAAEAFF
TRBJ1-1	TRBV28	.	.	TGTGCCAGCAGTTACCTCGGGACATCGAACACTGAAGCTTTCTTT	CASSYLGTSNTEAFF
TRBJ1-6	TRBV6-5	.	.	TGTGCCAGCAGTCAAGACATGGATAATTCACCCCTCCACTTT	CASSQDMDNSPLHF
TRBJ2-1	TRBV9	.	TRBD1	TGTGCCAGCGGACCGGGACAGGGTGTGAGGAGTGAGCAGTTCTTC	CASGPGQGVRSEQFF
TRBJ2-1	TRBV7-2	.	TRBD2	TGTGCCAGCAGCCAGGAGGGTGTAGCGGGGGGGATCTACAATGAGCAGTTCTTC	CASSQEGVAGGIYNEQFF
TRBJ2-2	TRBV7-9	.	TRBD2	TGTGCCAGCAGCCCCCTAGCGGGGCTTAACACCGGGGAGCTGTTTTTT	CASSPLAGLNTGELFF
TRBJ1-1	TRBV10-1	.	.	TGCGCCAGCAGTGATAAAGGGGGGAACACTGAAGCTTTCTTT	CASSDKGGNTEAFF
TRBJ2-1	TRBV2	.	TRBD2	TGTGCCAGCACGGGGGGTGGTGAGCAGTTCTTC	CASTGGGEQFF
TRBJ2-1	TRBV28	.	TRBD2	TGTGCCAGCAGTTTAGGGCGGGAGCTCTCCTACAATGAGCAGTTCTTC	CASSLGRELSYNEQFF
TRBJ2-3	TRBV7-7	.	.	TGTGCTAGCAGCTTGGGGGACACTGATACGCAGTATTTT	CASSLGDTDTQYF
TRBJ2-5	TRBV29-1	.	.	TGCAGCGTTGAACCCCCGGGAGAGACCCAGTACTTC	CSVEPPGETQYF
TRBJ2-5	TRBV28	.	TRBD2	TGTGCCAGCATCGGGAGCGGGAGGGCTAGGGAGACCCAGTACTTC	CASIGSGRARETQYF
TRBJ2-2	TRBV10-2	.	.	TGCGCCAGCAGTGAAGGCGGAACCGGGGAGCTGTTTTTT	CASSEGGTGELFF
TRBJ2-3	TRBV5-1	.	.	TGCGCCAGCAGATCCTCGGGACTCCTAACAGATACGCAGTATTTT	CASRSSGLLTDTQYF
TRBJ2-2	TRBV19	.	TRBD1	TGTGCCAGCCGGGACAGCGATTACACCGGGGAGCTGTTTTTT	CASRDSDYTGELFF
TRBJ2-2	TRBV7-8	.	.	TGTGCCAGCAGCTTAGGGGGGGGCTTAGATACCGGGGAGCTGTTTTTT	CASSLGGGLDTGELFF
TRBJ2-7	TRBV6-4	.	.	TGTGCCAGCAGTACACCTTCCGGGACAAAGACCTACGAGCAGTACTTC	CASSTPSGTKTYEQYF
TRBJ2-7	TRBV28	.	.	TGTGCCAGCAGCTTCAATTTCAGGGCCCCAACCTACGAGCAGTACTTC	CASSFNFRAPTYEQYF
TRBJ1-2	TRBV6-1	.	.	TGTGCCAGCAGTTCCCCCGGACAGATCTATGGCTACACCTTC	CASSSPGQIYGYTF
TRBJ2-7	TRBV5-1	.	TRBD1	TGCGCCAGCAGCCAAACTACCGGGACAGGGTTCTACGAGCAGTACTTC	CASSQTTGTGFYEQYF
TRBJ2-7	TRBV6-1	.	TRBD1	TGTGCCAGCAGCCCGGGACAGTCCTACGAGCAGTACTTC	CASSPGQSYEQYF
TRBJ2-3	TRBV10-3	.	.	TGTGCCATCAGGGGGGCGGTAGGAGATACGCAGTATTTT	CAIRGAVGDTQYF
TRBJ2-7	TRBV4-2	.	TRBD1	TGTGCCAGCAGCCAATCCCTCGGACAGGTTTCCTACGAGCAGTACTTC	CASSQSLGQVSYEQYF
TRBJ2-2	TRBV11-2	.	.	TGTGCCAGCAGCTCGCCTAGGGGCACCGGGGAGCTGTTTTTT	CASSSPRGTGELFF
TRBJ2-7	TRBV7-9	.	.	TGTGCCAGCAGCCTATCTAGGACAGCCGCCTACGAGCAGTACTTC	CASSLSRTAAYEQYF
TRBJ2-7	TRBV6-6	once	.	TGTGCCAGCAGTCGACCCCTAGCAACCCGATACGAGCAGTACTTC	CASSRPLATRYEQYF
TRBJ1-1	TRBV5-4	few	TRBD1	TGTGCCAGCAGACCACTCTCGGGACAGGGAGAAGCTTTCTTT	CASRPLSGQGEAFF